Presented here are 24 T cell receptor beta chains from one specimen sequenced in a study of cytomegalovirus exposure and HLA in healthy donors. Primers for the PCR totalled 60 Vbeta and 13 Jbeta. Using immunoSEQ multiplex PCR, the repertoire was profiled, and TCRdb retains in-frame clones only, with some absent. Of 120,000 or so clones listed, approximately 61% are singletons. The sample consisted of PBMCs. The source of these receptors is a young man in good health and CMV-seropositive.

J is TRBJ2-1 and V is TRBV7-9; 12 nucleotides agree with TRBD2. The V and J ends lost 5 bases and 4 bases, in that order; junction bases with no gene match: 3. CDR3 length equals 15 residues. CDR1 and CDR2 (germline): SEHNR, FQNEAQ (reference sequence). CDR3 in amino acids: CASSRGLAGYNEQFF. In DNA, the CDR3 is TGTGCCAGCAGCCGCGGACTAGCGGGATACAATGAGCAGTTCTTC.

The rearrangement uses TRBV6-5 and TRBJ1-5; maybe TRBD1 (6 bases). Trimming shortened V by 6 bases and J by 5 bases, and 17 bases separated the two germline ends. From germline, CDR1 is MNHEY and CDR2 SVGAGI. The CDR3 has 15 residues. CDR3 nucleotides: TGTGCCAGCAGACCCACAGGGTTGGGAGATCAGCCCCAGCATTTT. As protein: CASRPTGLGDQPQHF.

The chain links TRBV5-1 to TRBJ2-7; 10 nucleotides align to TRBD1. J lost 4 bases, V lost 2 bases, and 6 bases had no gene match. The CDR3 length is 15 residues. Looked up from germline, CDR1 is SGHRS and CDR2 is YFSETQ. CDR3 protein: CASSFTSGQGYEQYF. For the CDR3, the DNA is TGCGCCAGCAGCTTCACCTCGGGACAGGGGTACGAGCAGTACTTC.

V gene TRBV5-8 combines with J gene TRBJ2-3; TRBD2 matches 8 bases. The CDR3 runs to 14 residues. After removal of 4 bases from V and 5 bases from J, the junction contained 6 bases not matched to a gene. Germline-derived CDR1 and CDR2 are SGHTS and YDEGEE. The chain's CDR3 is CASSLRLAKDTQYF. CDR3 nucleotide sequence: TGTGCCAGCAGCCTCAGACTAGCGAAAGATACGCAGTATTTT.

The J gene is TRBJ2-5, the V gene TRBV5-1, with 9 nucleotides matching TRBD2. Per germline, CDR1 SGHRS and CDR2 YFSETQ. Losses at the gene ends were 0 bases for V and 7 bases for J; bases not matched to a gene: 10. CDR3 length: 16 residues. CDR3 nucleotide sequence: TGCGCCAGCAGCTTGGAGGCTAGCGGGGCCGCGGGGACCCAGTACTTC. Encoded protein: CASSLEASGAAGTQYF.

A single count supports this clone. V usage is TRBV29-1 and J usage is TRBJ2-1; 8 nucleotides line up with TRBD2. The CDR3 is 15 amino acids. Unmatched junction bases numbered 14, after V lost 4 bases and J lost 9 bases. Germline V gene lookup returns CDR1 SQVTM and CDR2 ANQGSEA. The chain's CDR3 is CSVGPRSGRVGEQFF. CDR3 nucleotides: TGCAGCGTTGGGCCCAGGAGCGGGAGAGTAGGTGAGCAGTTCTTC.

The chain uses TRBV6-5 and TRBJ1-2; TRBD1 agrees at 9 bases. CDR3 length: 14 amino acids. Germline V gene data show CDR1 as MNHEY and CDR2 as SVGAGI. Losses at the gene ends were 6 bases for V and 4 bases for J; bases not matched to a gene: 6. The CDR3 here is CASRAPTGGYGYTF. CDR3 nucleotide sequence: TGTGCCAGCAGGGCTCCGACAGGGGGCTATGGCTACACCTTC.

The gene calls are TRBV27 and TRBJ2-7; D ambiguous. CDR1 and CDR2 (germline): MNHEY, SMNVEV (reference sequence). This CDR3 is built from 16 residues. Trimming left V 8 bases short and J 4 bases short, with 24 bases between. CDR3: CASAPLGGATKYEQYF. DNA for the CDR3: TGTGCCAGCGCCCCCCTTGGTGGAGCGACCAAATACGAGCAGTACTTC.

The V call is TRBV5-1, the J call TRBJ1-4; 12 nucleotides align to TRBD1. The V segment lost 4 bases and the J segment 5 bases; nucleotides outside the gene matches: 6. CDR3 size: 16 residues. Germline CDR1 and CDR2: SGHRS and YFSETQ. CDR3 nucleotides: TGCGCCAGCAGCCCAGGGACAGGGGGCTTGAATGAAAAACTGTTTTTT. Residues: CASSPGTGGLNEKLFF.

This clone was recorded a few times. Within the sample, other DNA sequences also encode this same CDR3. V usage is TRBV7-9 and J usage is TRBJ1-1; a possible D gene is TRBD1 (5 bases). Germline V lookup: CDR1 SEHNR, CDR2 FQNEAQ (reference sequence). Trimming removed 5 bases at V and 0 bases at J, with 7 bases between. CDR3 size: 13 residues. The CDR3 loop is CASSPRVNTEAFF. The CDR3, as DNA: TGTGCCAGCAGCCCCAGGGTGAACACTGAAGCTTTCTTT.

This clone came up a few times. The V gene is TRBV5-1, the J gene TRBJ2-1; D is ambiguous. Trimming removed 5 bases from V and 4 bases from J, with 7 bases in between. The CDR3 contains 12 residues. CDR1 SGHRS and CDR2 YFSETQ come from the germline V gene. CDR3 region: CASRAFYNEQFF. Here the CDR3 DNA reads TGCGCCAGCAGGGCTTTTTACAATGAGCAGTTCTTC.

V is TRBV7-3 and J is TRBJ2-3; 8 positions agree with TRBD1. The CDR3 has 13 residues. The trim removed 4 bases at V and 4 bases at J, leaving 1 base unmatched. From germline, CDR1 is SGHTA and CDR2 FQGTGA. CDR3: CASSSTGADTQYF. The CDR3 nucleotides are TGTGCCAGCAGCTCGACAGGGGCAGATACGCAGTATTTT.

This rearrangement joins TRBV9 to TRBJ1-6; TRBD1 aligns across 7 bases. The CDR3 consists of 15 residues. CDR1 is SGDLS and CDR2 is YYNGEE in the germline V gene. J gave up 13 bases and V 0 bases, and 10 bases lay outside the gene matches. CDR3 sequence: CASSVEGQNLNPLHF. CDR3 DNA sequence: TGTGCCAGCAGCGTAGAGGGACAGAACCTTAACCCCCTCCACTTT.

This clone was recorded once. The CDR3 here is CASSAPGVWGEQYF. The CDR3 bases are TGTGCCAGCAGCGCCCCGGGAGTTTGGGGCGAGCAGTACTTC. The chain uses TRBV5-6 and TRBJ2-7, with a tentative D call TRBD2 (6 bases). The CDR3 consists of 14 residues. In germline, CDR1 is SGHDT, CDR2 YYEEEE. Trimming shortened V by 4 bases and J by 6 bases, and 17 bases separated the two germline ends.

CDR3: CASSTLHGRPNEQYF. The CDR3, as DNA: TGTGCCAGCAGTACGCTTCACGGGAGGCCGAACGAGCAGTACTTC. The chain combines TRBV28 with TRBJ2-7; 7 nucleotides align to TRBD2. The germline gives CDR1 MDHEN, CDR2 SYDVKM. V shed 5 bases, J shed 5 bases, and the junction held 12 bases outside the gene matches. CDR3 length equals 15 residues.

This clone is categorized as medium-sized. The chain couples TRBV25-1 to TRBJ1-1; D ambiguous. The V gene's germline CDR1 is MGHDK and CDR2 SYGVNS. The CDR3 consists of 14 residues. V lost 2 bases, J lost 6 bases, and 13 bases lay in between. The CDR3 protein is CASSERGEVAEAFF. CDR3 coding DNA: TGTGCCAGCAGTGAACGAGGTGAGGTCGCTGAAGCTTTCTTT.

About this clone itself: This CDR3 is also generated by other DNA sequences in the sample. The V and J genes are TRBV9 and TRBJ2-1, with 8 nucleotides matching TRBD2. The CDR3 contains 14 residues. CDR1 and CDR2 (germline): SGDLS, YYNGEE. The V and J ends lost 3 bases and 3 bases, in that order; junction bases with no gene match: 2. The CDR3 DNA reads TGTGCCAGCAGCGGAACTAGCGGCTACAATGAGCAGTTCTTC. Translation: CASSGTSGYNEQFF.

This sequence joins TRBV4-2 and TRBJ2-7, with D tentatively TRBD2 (6 bases). V lost 4 bases and J lost 3, with 13 bases in between. This CDR3 region has 14 residues. The germline V gene has CDR1 LGHNA and CDR2 YNFKEQ. CDR3: CASSPGVSGYEQYF. The CDR3 DNA is TGTGCCAGCAGCCCGGGGGTTAGCGGCTACGAGCAGTACTTC.

V is TRBV7-3 and J is TRBJ1-2; perhaps TRBD1 as D (5 bases). This CDR3 is built from 13 residues. Germline loops: CDR1 SGHTA, CDR2 FQGTGA. V lost 6 bases and J 6 bases, leaving 14 bases between the germline ends. The CDR3 is CASSPWGGDGYTF. The CDR3 DNA reads TGTGCCAGCAGTCCGTGGGGCGGGGATGGCTACACCTTC.

The gene calls are TRBV7-9 and TRBJ1-2; 10 bases match TRBD1. Germline V gene sequence: CDR1 SEHNR, CDR2 FQNEAQ (reference sequence). V lost 8 bases and J lost 9; bases outside the gene matches: 9. The length of the CDR3 is 13 residues. DNA for the CDR3: TGTGCCAGCCTCGGACAGGGGGGCTTTAGCTACACCTTC. It is translated as CASLGQGGFSYTF.

This clone was detected a few times. The genes are TRBV10-3 and TRBJ1-5; 9 nucleotides match TRBD1. Germline-derived CDR1 and CDR2 are ENHRY and SYGVKD. The CDR3 consists of 17 residues. Trimming took 2 bases from V and 5 from J; bases not matched to a gene: 10. CDR3 nucleotides: TGTGCCATCAGTGAGACTGTCCCGGGACAGGGCTATCAGCCCCAGCATTTT. Protein product: CAISETVPGQGYQPQHF.

The chain recombines TRBV15 with TRBJ2-7, with 11 bases lining up with TRBD2. Germline V gene sequence: CDR1 LNHNV, CDR2 YYDKDF (reference sequence). This CDR3 has 15 amino acids. V was clipped by 3 bases and J by 2 bases; unmatched bases: 3. The CDR3 nucleotides read TGTGCCACCAGCAGGGGACTAGCGGAAACCTACGAGCAGTACTTC. This sequence encodes CATSRGLAETYEQYF.

This clone occurred once. The V call is TRBV9, the J call TRBJ2-3; perhaps TRBD1 as D (5 bases). Trimming stripped 0 bases from V and 5 bases from J, with 13 bases between. Germline loops: CDR1 SGDLS, CDR2 YYNGEE. This CDR3 is 15 amino acids long. The CDR3 DNA reads as TGTGCCAGCAGCGTAGAGCCCTTAGGGGTAGATACGCAGTATTTT. Its translation: CASSVEPLGVDTQYF.

V gene TRBV28 combines with J gene TRBJ2-7, with 10 bases fitting TRBD2. The germline CDR1 and CDR2 sequences are MDHEN and SYDVKM. The CDR3 totals 16 residues. The V and J ends lost 2 bases and 1 base, in that order; junction bases with no gene match: 5. The CDR3 bases are TGTGCCAGCAGTTTACCCGGACTAGCGGAATCCTACGAGCAGTACTTC. Translating gives CASSLPGLAESYEQYF.